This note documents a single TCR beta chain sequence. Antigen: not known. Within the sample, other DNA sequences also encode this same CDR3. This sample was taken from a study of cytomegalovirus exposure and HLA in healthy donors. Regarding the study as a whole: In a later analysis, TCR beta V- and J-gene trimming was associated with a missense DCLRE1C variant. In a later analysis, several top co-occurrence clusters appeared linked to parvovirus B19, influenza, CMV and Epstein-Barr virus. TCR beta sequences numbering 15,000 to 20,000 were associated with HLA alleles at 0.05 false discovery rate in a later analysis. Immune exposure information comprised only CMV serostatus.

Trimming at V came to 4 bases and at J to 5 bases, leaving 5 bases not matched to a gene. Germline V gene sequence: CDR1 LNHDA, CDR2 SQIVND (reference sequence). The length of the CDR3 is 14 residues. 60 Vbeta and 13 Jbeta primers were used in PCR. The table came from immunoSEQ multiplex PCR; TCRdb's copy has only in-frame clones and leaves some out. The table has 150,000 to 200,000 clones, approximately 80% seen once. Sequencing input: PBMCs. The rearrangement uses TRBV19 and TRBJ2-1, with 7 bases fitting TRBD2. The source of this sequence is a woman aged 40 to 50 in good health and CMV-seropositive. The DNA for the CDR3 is TGTGCCAGTAGTAGGGGGGGAGGGGACAATGAGCAGTTCTTC. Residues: CASSRGGGDNEQFF.